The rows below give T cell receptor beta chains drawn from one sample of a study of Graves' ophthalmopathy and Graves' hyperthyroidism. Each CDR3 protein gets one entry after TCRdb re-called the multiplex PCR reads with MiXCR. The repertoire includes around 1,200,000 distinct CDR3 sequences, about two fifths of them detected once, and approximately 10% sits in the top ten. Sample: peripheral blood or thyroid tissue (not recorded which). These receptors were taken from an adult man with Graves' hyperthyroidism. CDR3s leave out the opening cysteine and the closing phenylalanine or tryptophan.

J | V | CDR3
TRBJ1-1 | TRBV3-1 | ASSANRGPNTEAF
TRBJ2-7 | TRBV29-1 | SVGSRHSYEQY
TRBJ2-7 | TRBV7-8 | ASSAAGYEQY
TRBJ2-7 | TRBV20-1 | SALIPGQPIYEQY
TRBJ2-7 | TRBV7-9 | ASSLMVASGVEEQY
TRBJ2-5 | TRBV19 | ASSTPGGMKTQY
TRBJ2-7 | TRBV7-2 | ASSSGSQNEQY
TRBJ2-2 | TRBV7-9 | ASSSSPGITTGELF
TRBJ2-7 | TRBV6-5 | ASSTGGGTYEQY
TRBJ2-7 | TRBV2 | ASRPEETSYEQY
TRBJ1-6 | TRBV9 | ASSPAPNSPLH
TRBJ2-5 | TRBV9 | ASSSGGGGSETQY
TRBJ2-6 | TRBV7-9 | ASSQDAPSGANVLT